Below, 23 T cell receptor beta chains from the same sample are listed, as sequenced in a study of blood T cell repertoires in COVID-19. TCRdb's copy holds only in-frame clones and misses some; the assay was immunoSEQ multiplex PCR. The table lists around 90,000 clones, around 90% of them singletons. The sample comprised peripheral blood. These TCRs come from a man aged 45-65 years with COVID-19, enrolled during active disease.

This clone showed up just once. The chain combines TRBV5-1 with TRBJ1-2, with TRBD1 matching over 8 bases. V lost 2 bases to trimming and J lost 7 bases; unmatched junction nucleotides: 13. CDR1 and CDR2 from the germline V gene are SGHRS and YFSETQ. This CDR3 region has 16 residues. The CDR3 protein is CASSLGSGGLSSGYTF. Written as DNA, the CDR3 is TGCGCCAGCAGCTTAGGGTCAGGGGGCCTGTCTAGTGGCTACACCTTC.

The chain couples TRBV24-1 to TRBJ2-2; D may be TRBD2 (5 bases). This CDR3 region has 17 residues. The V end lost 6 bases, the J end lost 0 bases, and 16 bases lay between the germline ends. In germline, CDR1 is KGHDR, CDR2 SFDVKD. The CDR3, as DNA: TGTGCCACCAGTAAAAGCCACGGACTGACGAACACCGGGGAGCTGTTTTTT. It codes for CATSKSHGLTNTGELFF.

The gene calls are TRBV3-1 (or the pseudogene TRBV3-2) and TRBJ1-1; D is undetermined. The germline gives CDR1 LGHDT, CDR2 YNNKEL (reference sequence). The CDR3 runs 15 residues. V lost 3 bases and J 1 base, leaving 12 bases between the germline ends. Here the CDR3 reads CASSHLRSQNTEAFF. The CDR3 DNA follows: TGTGCCAGCAGCCATTTGAGGTCCCAGAACACTGAAGCTTTCTTT.

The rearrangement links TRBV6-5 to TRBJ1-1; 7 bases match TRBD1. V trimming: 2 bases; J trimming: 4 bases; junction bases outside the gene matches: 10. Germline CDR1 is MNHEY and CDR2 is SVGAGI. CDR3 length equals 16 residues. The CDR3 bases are TGTGCCAGCAGTTACCCTAGTCGAGGGGGCTTCACTGAAGCTTTCTTT. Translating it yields CASSYPSRGGFTEAFF.

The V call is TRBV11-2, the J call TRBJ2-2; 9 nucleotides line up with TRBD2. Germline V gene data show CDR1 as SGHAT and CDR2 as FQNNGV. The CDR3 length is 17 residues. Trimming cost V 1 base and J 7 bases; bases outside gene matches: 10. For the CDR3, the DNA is TGTGCCAGCAGCTTAGTTTCGAGCGGGGGGTATGGCGGGGAGCTGTTTTTT. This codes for CASSLVSSGGYGGELFF.

The DNA of the CDR3 is TGTGCCAGCAGCTTTTCAGATGGCTACACCTTC. Its translation is CASSFSDGYTF. This chain links TRBV7-9 with TRBJ1-2; no definite D call. V was shortened by 3 bases and J by 6 bases, with 5 bases between the two germline ends. The CDR3 has 11 amino acids. CDR1 SEHNR and CDR2 FQNEAQ come from the germline V gene (reference sequence).

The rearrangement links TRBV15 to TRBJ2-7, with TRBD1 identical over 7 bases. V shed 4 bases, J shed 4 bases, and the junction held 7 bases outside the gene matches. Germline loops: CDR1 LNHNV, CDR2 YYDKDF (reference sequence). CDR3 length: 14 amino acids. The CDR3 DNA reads TGTGCCACCAGCACCCGCCAGGGGGAATACGAGCAGTACTTC. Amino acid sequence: CATSTRQGEYEQYF.

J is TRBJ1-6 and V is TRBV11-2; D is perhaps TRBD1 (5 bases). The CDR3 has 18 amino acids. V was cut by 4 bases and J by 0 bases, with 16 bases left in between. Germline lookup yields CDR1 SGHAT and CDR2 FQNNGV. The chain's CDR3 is CASSSGRELSSYNSPLHF. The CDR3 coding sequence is TGTGCCAGCAGCTCCGGCAGGGAATTGAGCTCCTATAATTCACCCCTCCACTTT.

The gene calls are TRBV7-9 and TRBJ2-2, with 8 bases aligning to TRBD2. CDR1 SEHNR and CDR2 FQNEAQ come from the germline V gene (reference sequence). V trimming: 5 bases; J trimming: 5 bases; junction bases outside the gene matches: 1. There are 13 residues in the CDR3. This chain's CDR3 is CASSTGGTGELFF. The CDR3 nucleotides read TGTGCCAGCAGCACGGGGGGGACCGGGGAGCTGTTTTTT.

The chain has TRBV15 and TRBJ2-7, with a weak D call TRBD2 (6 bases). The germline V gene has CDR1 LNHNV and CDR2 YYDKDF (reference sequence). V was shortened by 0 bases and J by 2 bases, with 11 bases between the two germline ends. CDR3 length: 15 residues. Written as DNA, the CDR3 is TGTGCCACCAGCAGAGATCGAGGCGGGGCCTACGAGCAGTACTTC. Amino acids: CATSRDRGGAYEQYF.

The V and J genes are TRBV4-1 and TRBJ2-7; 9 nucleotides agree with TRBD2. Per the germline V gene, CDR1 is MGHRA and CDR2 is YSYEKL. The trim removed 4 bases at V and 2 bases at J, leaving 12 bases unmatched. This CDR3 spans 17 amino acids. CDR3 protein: CASSLVTGVAGAYEQYF. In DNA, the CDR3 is TGCGCCAGCAGCCTTGTCACGGGGGTAGCGGGGGCCTACGAGCAGTACTTC.

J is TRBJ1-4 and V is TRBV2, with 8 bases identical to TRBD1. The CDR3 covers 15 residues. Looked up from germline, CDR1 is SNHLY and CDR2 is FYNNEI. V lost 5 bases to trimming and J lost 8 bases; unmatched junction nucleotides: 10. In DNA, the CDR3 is TGTGCCAGCAGTCCCCTCCGGACAGGGCTGGAAAAACTGTTTTTT. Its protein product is CASSPLRTGLEKLFF.

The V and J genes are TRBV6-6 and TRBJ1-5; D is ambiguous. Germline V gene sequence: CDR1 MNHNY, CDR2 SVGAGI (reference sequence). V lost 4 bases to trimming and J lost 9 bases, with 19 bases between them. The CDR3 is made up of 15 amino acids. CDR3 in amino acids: CASSSRGGKMLPQHF. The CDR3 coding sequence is TGTGCCAGCAGTTCCCGTGGCGGAAAAATGCTGCCCCAGCATTTT.

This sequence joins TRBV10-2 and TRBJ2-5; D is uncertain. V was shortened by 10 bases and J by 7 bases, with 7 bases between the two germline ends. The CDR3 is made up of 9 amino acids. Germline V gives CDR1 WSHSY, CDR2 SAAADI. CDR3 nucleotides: TGCGCCACCCGAGGGACCCAGTACTTC. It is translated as CATRGTQYF.

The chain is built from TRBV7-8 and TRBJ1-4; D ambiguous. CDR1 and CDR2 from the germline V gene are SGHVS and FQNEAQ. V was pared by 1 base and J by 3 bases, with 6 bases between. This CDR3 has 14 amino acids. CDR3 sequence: CASSLGHSNEKLFF. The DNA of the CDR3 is TGTGCCAGCAGCTTAGGTCACTCTAATGAAAAACTGTTTTTT.

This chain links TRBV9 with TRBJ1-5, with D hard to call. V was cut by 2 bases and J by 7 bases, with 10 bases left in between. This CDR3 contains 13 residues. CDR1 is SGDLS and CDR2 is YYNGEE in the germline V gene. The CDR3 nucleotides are TGTGCCAGCAGCGTCGGGGAGGGACAGCCCCAGCATTTT. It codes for CASSVGEGQPQHF.

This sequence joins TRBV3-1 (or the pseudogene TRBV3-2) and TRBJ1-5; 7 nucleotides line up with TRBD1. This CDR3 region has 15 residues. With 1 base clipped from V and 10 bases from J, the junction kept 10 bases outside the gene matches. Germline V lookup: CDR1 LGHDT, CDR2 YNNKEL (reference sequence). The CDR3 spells CASSQGRSGGQPQHF. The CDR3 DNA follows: TGTGCCAGCAGCCAAGGCAGGTCAGGGGGACAACCCCAGCATTTT.

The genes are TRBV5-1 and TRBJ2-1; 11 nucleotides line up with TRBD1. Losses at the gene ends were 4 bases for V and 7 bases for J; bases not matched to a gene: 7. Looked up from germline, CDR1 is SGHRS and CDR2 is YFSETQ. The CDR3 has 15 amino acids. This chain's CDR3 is CASSDGTGGGNEQFF. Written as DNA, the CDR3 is TGCGCCAGCAGCGACGGGACAGGGGGTGGAAATGAGCAGTTCTTC.

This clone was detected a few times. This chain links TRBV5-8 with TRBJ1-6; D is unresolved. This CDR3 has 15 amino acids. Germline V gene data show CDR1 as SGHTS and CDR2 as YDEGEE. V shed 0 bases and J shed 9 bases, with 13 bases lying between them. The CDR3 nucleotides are TGTGCCAGCAGCTTGGTAATGGGGAGAGGTTCACCCCTCCACTTT. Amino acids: CASSLVMGRGSPLHF.

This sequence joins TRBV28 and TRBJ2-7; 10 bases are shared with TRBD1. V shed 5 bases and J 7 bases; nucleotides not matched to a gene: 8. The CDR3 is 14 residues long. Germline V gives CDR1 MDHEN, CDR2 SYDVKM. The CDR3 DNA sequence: TGTGCCAGCAGTCTTCACGACAGGGGGCTTGAGCAGTACTTC. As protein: CASSLHDRGLEQYF.

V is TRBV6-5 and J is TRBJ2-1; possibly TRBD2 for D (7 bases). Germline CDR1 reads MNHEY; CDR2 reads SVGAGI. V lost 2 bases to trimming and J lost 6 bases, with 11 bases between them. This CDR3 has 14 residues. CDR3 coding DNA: TGTGCCAGCAGTTACGGGGGGGCTGGCAATGAGCAGTTCTTC. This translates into CASSYGGAGNEQFF.

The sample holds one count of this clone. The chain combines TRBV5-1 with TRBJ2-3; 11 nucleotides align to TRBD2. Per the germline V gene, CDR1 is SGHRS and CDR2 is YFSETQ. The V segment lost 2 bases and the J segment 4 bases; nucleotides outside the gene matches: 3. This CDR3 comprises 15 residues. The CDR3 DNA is TGCGCCAGCAGCTTTAGCGGGGGGGGCGCAGATACGCAGTATTTT. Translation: CASSFSGGGADTQYF.

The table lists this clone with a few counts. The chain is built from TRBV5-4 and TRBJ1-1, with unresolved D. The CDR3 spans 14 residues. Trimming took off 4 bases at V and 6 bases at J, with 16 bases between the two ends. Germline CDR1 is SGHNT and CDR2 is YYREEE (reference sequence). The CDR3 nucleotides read TGTGCCAGCAGCCCGGATGGGCGGGCGGCTGAAGCTTTCTTT. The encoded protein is CASSPDGRAAEAFF. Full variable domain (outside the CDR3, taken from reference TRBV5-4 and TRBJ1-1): ETGVTQSPTHLIKTRGQQVTLRCSSQSGHNTVSWYQQALGQGPQFIFQYYREEENGRGNFPPRFSGLQFPNYSSELNVNALELDDSALYLCASSPDGRAAEAFFGQGTRLTVV.